The present TCR beta chain was sequenced within a study of T-cell reconstitution after alpha-beta-depleted transplantation in children. Points from the study as a whole: Most T-cell counts and diversity one year after the transplant came from T cells that were newly produced. Reportedly, alpha-beta T cells present about two months post-transplant originated from several hundred expanded clones of graft origin. Surviving recipient cells, namely T cells and thymic progenitors, were the source of high day-60 TCRbeta diversity in some patients.

Germline V gene lookup returns CDR1 WNHNN and CDR2 SYGVQD (reference sequence). The CDR3 covers 14 residues. Unique molecular identifiers were incorporated during preparation of the TCRbeta library. MiXCR was run by TCRdb on the PCR reads, yielding one entry per CDR3 protein. The table lists 220,000 or so distinct CDR3 sequences, approximately 8.9% of them singletons. This clonotype appeared a single time. As yet, its antigen is unknown. Being one base from a much bigger clone, this may be a read error. The source is a male patient under 18 who had a stem cell transplant for acute lymphoblastic leukemia, so the T cells may come from the graft donor. Specimen: PBMCs, mostly from graft donor cells, collected 180 days after TCRalphabeta/CD19-depleted stem cell transplant. V is TRBV10-1 and J is TRBJ2-7, with 11 bases lining up with TRBD2. CDR3 sequence reads: CASSVGTSGYDQYF. The CDR3 DNA sequence: TGCGCCAGCAGTGTCGGGACTAGCGGCTACGACCAGTACTTC.